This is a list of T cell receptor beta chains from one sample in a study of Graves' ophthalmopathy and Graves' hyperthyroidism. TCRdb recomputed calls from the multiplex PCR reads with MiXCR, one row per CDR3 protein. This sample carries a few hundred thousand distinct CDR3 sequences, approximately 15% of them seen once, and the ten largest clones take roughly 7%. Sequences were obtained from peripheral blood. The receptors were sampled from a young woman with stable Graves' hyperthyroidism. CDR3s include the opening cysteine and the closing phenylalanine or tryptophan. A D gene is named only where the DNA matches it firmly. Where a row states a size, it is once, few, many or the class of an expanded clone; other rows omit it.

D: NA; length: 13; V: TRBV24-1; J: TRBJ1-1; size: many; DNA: TGTGCCACCACAAAGTGGGGGAACACTGAAGCTTTCTTT; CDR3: CATTKWGNTEAFF
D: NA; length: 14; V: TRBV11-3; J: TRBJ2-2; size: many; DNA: TGTGCCAGCCGCTCAGGGCAAAACACCGGGGAGCTGTTTTTT; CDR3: CASRSGQNTGELFF
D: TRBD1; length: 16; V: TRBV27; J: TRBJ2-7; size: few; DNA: TGTGCCAGCAGCCACTTCCGGGACAGGGACCCCTACGAGCAGTACTTC; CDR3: CASSHFRDRDPYEQYF
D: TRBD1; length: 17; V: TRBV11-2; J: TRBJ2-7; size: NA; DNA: TGTGCCAGCAGCTTAAGGTACCGGGACAGGGGGTCCCACGAGCAGTACTTC; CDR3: CASSLRYRDRGSHEQYF
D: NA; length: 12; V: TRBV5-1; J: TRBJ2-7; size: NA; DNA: TGCGCCAGCAGCCCCGCAGCGACCGAGCAGTACTTC; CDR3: CASSPAATEQYF
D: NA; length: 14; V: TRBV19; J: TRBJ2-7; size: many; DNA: TGTGCCAGTAGCCCCAGCGGGCTACCCTACGAGCAGTACTTC; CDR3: CASSPSGLPYEQYF
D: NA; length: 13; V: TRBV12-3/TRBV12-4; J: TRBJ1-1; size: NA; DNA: TGTGCCAGCAGTTTCTGGGATAACACTGAAGCTTTCTTT; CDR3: CASSFWDNTEAFF
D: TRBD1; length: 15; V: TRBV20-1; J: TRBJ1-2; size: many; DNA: TGCAGTGCTAGAGTTAGACAGGGGGGAGGCTATGGCTACACCTTC; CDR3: CSARVRQGGGYGYTF
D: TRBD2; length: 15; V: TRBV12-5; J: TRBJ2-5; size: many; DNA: TGTGCTAGTGGGCTAGCGGGGGGAAGTGGAGAGACCCAGTACTTC; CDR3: CASGLAGGSGETQYF
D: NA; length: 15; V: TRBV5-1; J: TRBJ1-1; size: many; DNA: TGCGCCAGCAGCTTGGCCGCCGGGACCAACACTGAAGCTTTCTTT; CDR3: CASSLAAGTNTEAFF
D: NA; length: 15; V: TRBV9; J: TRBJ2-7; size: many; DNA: TGTGCCAGCAGCGGAGGCCGGGAAGACTCCTACGAGCAGTACTTC; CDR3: CASSGGREDSYEQYF
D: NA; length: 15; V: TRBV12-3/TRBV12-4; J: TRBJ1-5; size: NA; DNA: TGTGCCAGCAGTTTTGGAGGGCTTCGCAATCAGCCCCAGCATTTT; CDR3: CASSFGGLRNQPQHF
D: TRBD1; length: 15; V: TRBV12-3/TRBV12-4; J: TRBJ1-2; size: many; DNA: TGTGCCAGCAGGACGCGGACAGGCACTAACTATGGCTACACCTTC; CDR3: CASRTRTGTNYGYTF
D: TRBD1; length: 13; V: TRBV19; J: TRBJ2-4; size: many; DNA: TGTGCCAGTAGAACGAGGGACAGAAACATTCAGTACTTC; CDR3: CASRTRDRNIQYF
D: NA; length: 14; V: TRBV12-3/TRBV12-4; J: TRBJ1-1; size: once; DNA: TGTGCCAGCAGTTTAGGAGGGATAGTCACTGAAGCTTTCTTT; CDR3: CASSLGGIVTEAFF
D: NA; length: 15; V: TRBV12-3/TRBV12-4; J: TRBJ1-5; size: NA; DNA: TGTGCCAGCAGTCGGAGCGGGGTAGGCAATCAGCCCCAGCATTTT; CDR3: CASSRSGVGNQPQHF